Given below is one T cell receptor beta chain in context. Its target antigen remains unknown. Base quality data are lacking; no much larger clone is found one base away. The sample is drawn from a study of long-term antiretroviral therapy in people with HIV (dated by TCRdb to 2022 to 2024). In terms of the full investigation: Collection of the earliest samples took place about a decade ahead of the 2015 WHO recommendation for immediate ART, at a time when ART was typically delayed until CD4 counts fell. Whether ART initiation and durable HIV suppression were associated with changes in peripheral blood TRB repertoire composition and diversity was tested in a retrospective serial study. Test extractions of a monoclonal T-cell line alongside approximately 34 polyclonal samples showed no cross-contamination during QIAcube processing. About 35% of the 30 participants with HIV were female. A total of about 200 cryopreserved PBMC samples were contributed to the cohort by 30 adults with confirmed HIV infection, with samples collected serially over a mean of roughly six years (range 1-12).

The study at large found these results: Because pre-ART samples had limited cell numbers, unsorted PBMC were profiled rather than sorted CD4+ and CD8+ T cells. The repertoire was dominated across all time points by expanded TRB clones identified before ART initiation, although this dominance was seen to fluctuate and to decrease in many PLHIV after ART. Narrower CDR3 length ranges were observed in HIV repertoires than in controls, and an antigen-experienced repertoire with only a slight naive shift after ART was suggested by the network structure. No data were available on ART adherence, viral resistance or therapy changes, limiting inferences about post-ART repertoire changes. Because PBMC availability was limited, only the TCR beta chain was sequenced, with no alpha chain pairing. The samples span the years 2004 to 2017, and the ART regimens used may be less effective than current regimens. ART initiation was associated with a significant increase in TRB diversity, but diversity stayed significantly below transplant donor controls even after long-term ART.

After removal of 3 bases from V and 5 bases from J, the junction retains 7 bases not matched to a gene. CDR1 and CDR2, looked up from the germline V gene, are KGHSH and LQKENI. The CDR3 holds 15 amino acids from the cysteine to the phenylalanine. This entry keeps only the CDR3 DNA: 45 bases, framed from base 1. Inclusion was restricted to participants for whom at least one PBMC sample before ART initiation and at least two post-ART samples were available. Every participant with HIV received treatment in the United States of America. Cryopreserved samples of about 0.95-10 million PBMC were thawed and washed before DNA extraction. At the time of the earliest PBMC sample, participants with HIV were aged between roughly 20 and 60 years. PBMC samples were contributed by each participant from 1-4 timepoints before ART initiation and 2-8 timepoints after ART initiation, with a median of 7 samples. Serial HIV viral load, CD4+ T-cell count, ART history and demographic data were obtained for every participant. Genomic DNA was extracted from unsorted PBMC with a Qiagen kit on a QIAcube, with processing performed in batches of 12 samples.

The immunoSEQ hsTCRB v3.0 assay was used at survey level resolution to sequence the TRB variable region. The target sequencing depth for TRB was roughly 40,000-55,000 T-cell genomes per sample. An Illumina MiSeq with a v3 150-cycle kit was used to sequence the pooled TRB libraries. The study's processing was this. Analysis of repertoires was carried out in R inside a reproducible Nextflow workflow spanning QC, data transformation and analysis. LymphoSeq2, an R package for exploring AIRR-Seq data, was used to implement custom analyses. A handful of samples that produced fewer than 5000 total TRB sequences were removed, so 150 to 200 HIV repertoires were analyzed. Among the approximately 200 retained HIV repertoires, about 59 were collected before ART initiation and approximately 130 were collected after ART initiation. Each repertoire was downsampled to 5000 TRB nucleotide sequences, and summary statistics were averaged across 100 downsampling iterations. TRB sequences were retained for analysis only if CDR3 regions of at least seven amino acids were present. Diversity was measured with a Shannon entropy-derived clonality score and the Gini coefficient. In repertoire networks, the top 5000 CDR3 amino acid sequences were linked whenever an edit distance of one separated two sequences. Antigen specificity groups and MHC restriction were predicted for TRB CDR3 amino acid sequences with GLIPH2. To flag known associations with CMV, EBV, HIV or tissue antigens, CDR3 amino acid sequences were compared against VDJdb and McPAS-TCR. Pre-ART, post-ART and control groups were compared with Wilcoxon signed-rank tests and Holm-Bonferroni correction. Drawn from immuneACCESS, this table holds only the in-frame rearrangements with V and J called that TCRdb kept. Clones are partly lost; checked studies trace under half to an unresolved V gene and leave the rest unexplained. Clone size and V and J calls were adopted from that table, with D and trimming inferred from the DNA. In all, the sample holds 25,000 to 35,000 clones, and roughly nine tenths of those were seen once. The top ten hold about 4.4% of the sample.

This receptor was taken from a man younger than 35 with HIV. The chain couples TRBV18 to TRBJ2-1, with 7 central nucleotides matching TRBD2. The source material was unsorted PBMCs, sampled 3.1 years after starting antiretroviral therapy. This receptor has the CDR3 CASSPVLAENNEQFF. The bases are TGTGCCAGCTCACCGGTGCTAGCGGAAAACAATGAGCAGTTCTTC. With all but the CDR3 taken from the reference TRBV18 and TRBJ2-1 genes, the full variable domain is: NAGVMQNPRHLVRRRGQEARLRCSPMKGHSHVYWYRQLPEEGLKFMVYLQKENIIDESGMPKERFSAEFPKEGPSILRIQQVVRGDSAAYFCASSPVLAENNEQFFGPGTRLTVL.